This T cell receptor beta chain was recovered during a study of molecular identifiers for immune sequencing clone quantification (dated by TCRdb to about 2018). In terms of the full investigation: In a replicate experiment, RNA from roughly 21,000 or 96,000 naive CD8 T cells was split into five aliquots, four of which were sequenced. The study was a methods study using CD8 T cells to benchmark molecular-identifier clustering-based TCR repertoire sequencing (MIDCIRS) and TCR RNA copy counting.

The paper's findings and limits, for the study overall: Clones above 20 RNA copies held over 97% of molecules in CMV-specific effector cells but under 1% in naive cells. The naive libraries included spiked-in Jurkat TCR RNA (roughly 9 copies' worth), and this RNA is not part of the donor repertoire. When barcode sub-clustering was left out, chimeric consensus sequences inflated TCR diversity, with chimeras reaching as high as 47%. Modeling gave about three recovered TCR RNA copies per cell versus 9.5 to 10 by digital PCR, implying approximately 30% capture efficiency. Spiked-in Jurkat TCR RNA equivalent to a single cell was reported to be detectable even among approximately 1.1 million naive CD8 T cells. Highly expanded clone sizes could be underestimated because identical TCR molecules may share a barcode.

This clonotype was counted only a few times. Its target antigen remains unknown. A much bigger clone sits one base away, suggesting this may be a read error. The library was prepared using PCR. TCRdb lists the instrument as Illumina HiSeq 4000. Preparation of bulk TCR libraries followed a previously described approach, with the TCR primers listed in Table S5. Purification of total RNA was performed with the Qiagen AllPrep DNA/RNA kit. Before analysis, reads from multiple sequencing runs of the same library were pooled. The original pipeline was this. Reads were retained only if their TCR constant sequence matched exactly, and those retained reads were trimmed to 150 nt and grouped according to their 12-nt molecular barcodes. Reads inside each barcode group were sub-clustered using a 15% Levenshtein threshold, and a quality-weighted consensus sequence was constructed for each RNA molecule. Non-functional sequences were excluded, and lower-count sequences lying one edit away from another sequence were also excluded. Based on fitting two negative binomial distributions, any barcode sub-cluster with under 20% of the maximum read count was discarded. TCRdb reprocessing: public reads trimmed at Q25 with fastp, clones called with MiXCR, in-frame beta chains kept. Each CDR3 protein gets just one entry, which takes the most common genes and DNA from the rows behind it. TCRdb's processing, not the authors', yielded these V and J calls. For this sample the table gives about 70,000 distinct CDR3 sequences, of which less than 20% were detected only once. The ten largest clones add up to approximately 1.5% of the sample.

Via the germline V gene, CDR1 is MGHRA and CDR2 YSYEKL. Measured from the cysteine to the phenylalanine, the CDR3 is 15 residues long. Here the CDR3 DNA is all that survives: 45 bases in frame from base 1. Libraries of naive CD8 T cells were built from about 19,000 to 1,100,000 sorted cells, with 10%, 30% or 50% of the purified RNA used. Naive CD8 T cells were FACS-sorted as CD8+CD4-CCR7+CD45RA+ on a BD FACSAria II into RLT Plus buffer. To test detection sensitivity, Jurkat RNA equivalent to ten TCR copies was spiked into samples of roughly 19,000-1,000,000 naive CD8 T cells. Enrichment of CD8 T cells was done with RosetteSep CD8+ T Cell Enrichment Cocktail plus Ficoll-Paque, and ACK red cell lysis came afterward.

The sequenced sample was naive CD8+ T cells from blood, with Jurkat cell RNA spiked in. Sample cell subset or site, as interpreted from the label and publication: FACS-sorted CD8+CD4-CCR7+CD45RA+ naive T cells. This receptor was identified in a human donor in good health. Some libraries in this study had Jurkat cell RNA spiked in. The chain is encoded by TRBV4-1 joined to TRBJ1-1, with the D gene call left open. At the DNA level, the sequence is TGCGCCAGCAGCCAGCCCTGGGGAGTCGCGACTGAAGCTTCCTTT. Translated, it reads CASSQPWGVATEASF.